This T cell receptor beta chain is from a study of a mutant IDH1 vaccine in newly diagnosed glioma. Study-wide points: Pseudoprogression appeared unlinked to shifts in leading peripheral T cell clonotypes.

On this clone: Its antigen is unidentified.

The time point here: week 35, safety follow-up. A 20-mer mutant IDH1 peptide at 300 ug was injected subcutaneously with topical imiquimod. Clones were read by immunoSEQ multiplex PCR, and TCRdb kept only the in-frame ones, dropping some. The table includes tens of thousands of clones, roughly nine tenths detected once. Trimming removed 7 bases at V and 0 bases at J, with 13 bases between. The CDR3 consists of 14 residues. Germline values: CDR1 ENHRY, CDR2 SYGVKD. The chain employs TRBV10-3 and TRBJ2-7; D possibly matches TRBD1 or TRBD2 (5 bases each). The sequencing used PBMCs, collected from a glioma patient whose treatment included an IDH1 peptide vaccine. The clonotype comes from a man in his forties or fifties with glioma. In nucleotides, the CDR3 is TGTGCCATCACACCCGGGACCCTCTCCTACGAGCAGTACTTC. Translation gives CAITPGTLSYEQYF.